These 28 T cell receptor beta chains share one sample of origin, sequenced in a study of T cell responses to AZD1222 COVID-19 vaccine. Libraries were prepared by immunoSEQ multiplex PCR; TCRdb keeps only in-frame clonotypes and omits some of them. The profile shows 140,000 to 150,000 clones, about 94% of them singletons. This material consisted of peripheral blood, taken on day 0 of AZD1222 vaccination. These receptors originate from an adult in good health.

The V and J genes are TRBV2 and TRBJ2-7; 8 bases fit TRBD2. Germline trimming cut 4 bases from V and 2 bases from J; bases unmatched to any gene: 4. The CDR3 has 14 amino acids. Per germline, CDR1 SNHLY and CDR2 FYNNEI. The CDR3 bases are TGTGCCAGCAGTGCACTAGCGGAGGCCTACGAGCAGTACTTC. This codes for CASSALAEAYEQYF.

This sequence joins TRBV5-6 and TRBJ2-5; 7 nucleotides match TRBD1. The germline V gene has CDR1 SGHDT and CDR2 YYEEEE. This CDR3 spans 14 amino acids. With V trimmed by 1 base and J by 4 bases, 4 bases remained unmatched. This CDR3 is CASSLPSGGETQYF. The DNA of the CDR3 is TGTGCCAGCAGCTTGCCCTCAGGGGGAGAGACCCAGTACTTC.

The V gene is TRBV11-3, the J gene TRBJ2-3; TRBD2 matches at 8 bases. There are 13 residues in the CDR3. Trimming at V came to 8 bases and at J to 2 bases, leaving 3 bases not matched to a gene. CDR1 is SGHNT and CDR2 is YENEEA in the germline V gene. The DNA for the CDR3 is TGTGCCAGCGGGCGGGAGGCCACAGATACGCAGTATTTT. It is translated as CASGREATDTQYF.

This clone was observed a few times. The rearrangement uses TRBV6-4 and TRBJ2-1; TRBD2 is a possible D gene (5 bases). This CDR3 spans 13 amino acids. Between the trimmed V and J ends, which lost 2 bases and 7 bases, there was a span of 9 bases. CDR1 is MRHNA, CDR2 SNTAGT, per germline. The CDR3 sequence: CASSDEGKNEQFF. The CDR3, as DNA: TGTGCCAGCAGTGACGAGGGCAAGAATGAGCAGTTCTTC.

CDR3 residues: CASSPTGRLNEKLFF. As DNA, the CDR3 is TGTGCCAGCAGCCCTACAGGGCGACTTAATGAAAAACTGTTTTTT. V and J are TRBV3-1 (or the pseudogene TRBV3-2) and TRBJ1-4; D might be TRBD1 (6 bases). Looked up from germline, CDR1 is LGHDT and CDR2 is YNNKEL (reference sequence). CDR3 length: 15 amino acids. V was cut by 4 bases and J by 4 bases, with 13 bases left in between.

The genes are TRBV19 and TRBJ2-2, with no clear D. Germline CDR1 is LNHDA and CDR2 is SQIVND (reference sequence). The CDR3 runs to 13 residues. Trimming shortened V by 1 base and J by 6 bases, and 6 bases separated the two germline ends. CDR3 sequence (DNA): TGTGCCAGTAGTATAGTCCGTGCCGGGGAGCTGTTTTTT. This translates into CASSIVRAGELFF.

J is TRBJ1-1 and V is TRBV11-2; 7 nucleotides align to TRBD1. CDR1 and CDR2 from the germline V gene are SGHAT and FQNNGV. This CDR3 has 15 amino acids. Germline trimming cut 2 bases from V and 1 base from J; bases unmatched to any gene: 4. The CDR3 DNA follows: TGTGCCAGCAGCTTAACCGGGACAGAGAACACTGAAGCTTTCTTT. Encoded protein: CASSLTGTENTEAFF.

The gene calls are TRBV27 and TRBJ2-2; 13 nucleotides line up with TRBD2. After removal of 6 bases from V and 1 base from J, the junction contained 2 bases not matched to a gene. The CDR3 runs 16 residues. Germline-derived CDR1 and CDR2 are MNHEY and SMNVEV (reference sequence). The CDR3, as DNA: TGTGCCAGCAGCAGACTAGCGGGAGGGAACACCGGGGAGCTGTTTTTT. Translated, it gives CASSRLAGGNTGELFF.

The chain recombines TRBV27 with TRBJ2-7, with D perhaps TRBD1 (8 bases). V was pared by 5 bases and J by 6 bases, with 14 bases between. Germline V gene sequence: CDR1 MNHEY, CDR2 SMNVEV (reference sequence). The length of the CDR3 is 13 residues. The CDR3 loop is CASSGYRGGEQYF. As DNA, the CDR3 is TGTGCCAGCAGTGGCTACAGGGGGGGCGAGCAGTACTTC.

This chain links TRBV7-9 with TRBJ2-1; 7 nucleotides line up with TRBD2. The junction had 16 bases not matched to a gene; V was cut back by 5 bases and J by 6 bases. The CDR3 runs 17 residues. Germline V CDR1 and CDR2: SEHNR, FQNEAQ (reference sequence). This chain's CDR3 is CASSPPFSGTGLNEQFF. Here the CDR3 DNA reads TGTGCCAGCAGCCCGCCTTTCAGCGGGACGGGGCTCAATGAGCAGTTCTTC.

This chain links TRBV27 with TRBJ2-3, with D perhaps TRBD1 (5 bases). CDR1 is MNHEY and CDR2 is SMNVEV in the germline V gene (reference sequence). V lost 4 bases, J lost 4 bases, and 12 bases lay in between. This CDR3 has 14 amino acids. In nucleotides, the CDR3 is TGTGCCAGCAGTTCGCCCAGGGAAGCAGATACGCAGTATTTT. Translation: CASSSPREADTQYF.

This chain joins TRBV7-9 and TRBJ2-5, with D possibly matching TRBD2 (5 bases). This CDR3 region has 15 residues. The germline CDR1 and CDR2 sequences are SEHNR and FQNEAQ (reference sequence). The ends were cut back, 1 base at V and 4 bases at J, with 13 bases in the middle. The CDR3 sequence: CASSLVGVGPETQYF. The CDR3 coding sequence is TGTGCCAGCAGCTTAGTGGGAGTGGGTCCAGAGACCCAGTACTTC.

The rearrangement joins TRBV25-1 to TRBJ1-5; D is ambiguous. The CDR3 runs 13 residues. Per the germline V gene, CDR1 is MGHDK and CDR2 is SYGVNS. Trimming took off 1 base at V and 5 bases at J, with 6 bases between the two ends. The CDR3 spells CASSEFGHQPQHF. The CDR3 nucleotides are TGTGCCAGCAGTGAATTCGGTCATCAGCCCCAGCATTTT.

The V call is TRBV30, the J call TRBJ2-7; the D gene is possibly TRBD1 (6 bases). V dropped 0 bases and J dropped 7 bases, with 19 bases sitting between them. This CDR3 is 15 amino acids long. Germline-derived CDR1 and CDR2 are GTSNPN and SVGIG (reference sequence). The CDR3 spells CAWSVGAGDSEEQYF. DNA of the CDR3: TGTGCCTGGAGTGTAGGGGCAGGGGATTCAGAAGAGCAGTACTTC.

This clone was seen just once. Here the CDR3 DNA reads TGTGCCTTGGAGACTAGCGGGCTGAAGGGTGAGCAGTTCTTC. Translated: CALETSGLKGEQFF. V gene TRBV30 combines with J gene TRBJ2-1; 10 bases are a match to TRBD2. V lost 7 bases and J lost 9; bases outside the gene matches: 12. CDR1 GTSNPN and CDR2 SVGIG come from the germline V gene (reference sequence). This CDR3 contains 14 residues.

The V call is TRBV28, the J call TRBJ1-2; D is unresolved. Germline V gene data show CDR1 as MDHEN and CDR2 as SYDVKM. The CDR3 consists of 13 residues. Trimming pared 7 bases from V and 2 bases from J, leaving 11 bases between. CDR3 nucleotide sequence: TGTGCCAGCAACCTACAGCAGAACTATGGCTACACCTTC. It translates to CASNLQQNYGYTF.

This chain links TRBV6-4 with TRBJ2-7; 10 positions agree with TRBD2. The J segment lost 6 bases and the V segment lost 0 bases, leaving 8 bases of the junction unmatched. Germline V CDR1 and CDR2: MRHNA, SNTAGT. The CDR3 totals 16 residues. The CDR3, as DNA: TGTGCCAGCAGTGACTCGAACGCTAGCGGGAGTTTCGAGCAGTACTTC. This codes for CASSDSNASGSFEQYF.

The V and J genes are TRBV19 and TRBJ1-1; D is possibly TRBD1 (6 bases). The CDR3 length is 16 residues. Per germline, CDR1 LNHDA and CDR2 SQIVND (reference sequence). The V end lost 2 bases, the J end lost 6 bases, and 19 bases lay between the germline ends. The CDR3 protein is CASSIHGGELGSEAFF. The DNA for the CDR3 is TGTGCCAGTAGTATACATGGGGGCGAATTGGGATCTGAAGCTTTCTTT.

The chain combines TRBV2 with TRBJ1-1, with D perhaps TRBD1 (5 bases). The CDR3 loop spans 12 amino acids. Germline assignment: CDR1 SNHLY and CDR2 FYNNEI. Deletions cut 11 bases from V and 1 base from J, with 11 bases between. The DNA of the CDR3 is TGTGCCGTCAGGGCTGGGAACACTGAAGCTTTCTTT. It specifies CAVRAGNTEAFF.

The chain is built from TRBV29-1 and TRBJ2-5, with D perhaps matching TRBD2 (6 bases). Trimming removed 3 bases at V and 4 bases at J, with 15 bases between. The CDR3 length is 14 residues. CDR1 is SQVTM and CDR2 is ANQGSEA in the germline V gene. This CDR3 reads CSVDGRARGETQYF. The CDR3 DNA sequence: TGCAGCGTTGATGGTAGGGCGCGGGGAGAGACCCAGTACTTC.

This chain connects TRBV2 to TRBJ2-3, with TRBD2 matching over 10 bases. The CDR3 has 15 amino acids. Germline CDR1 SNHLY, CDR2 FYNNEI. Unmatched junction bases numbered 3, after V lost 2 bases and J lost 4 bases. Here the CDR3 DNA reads TGTGCCAGCAGTGAATCTAGCGGGAGTTCAGATACGCAGTATTTT. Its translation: CASSESSGSSDTQYF.

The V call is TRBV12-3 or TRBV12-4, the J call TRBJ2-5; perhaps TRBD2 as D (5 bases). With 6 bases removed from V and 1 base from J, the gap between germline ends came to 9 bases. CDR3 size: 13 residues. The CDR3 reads CASSPGLQETQYF. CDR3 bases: TGTGCCAGCAGCCCCGGACTCCAAGAGACCCAGTACTTC.

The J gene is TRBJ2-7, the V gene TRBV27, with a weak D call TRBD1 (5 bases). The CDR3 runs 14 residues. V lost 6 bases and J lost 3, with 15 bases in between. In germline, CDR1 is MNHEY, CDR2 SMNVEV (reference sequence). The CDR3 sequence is CASSPTLGLYEQYF. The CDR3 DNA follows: TGTGCCAGCAGCCCCACATTGGGGCTCTACGAGCAGTACTTC.

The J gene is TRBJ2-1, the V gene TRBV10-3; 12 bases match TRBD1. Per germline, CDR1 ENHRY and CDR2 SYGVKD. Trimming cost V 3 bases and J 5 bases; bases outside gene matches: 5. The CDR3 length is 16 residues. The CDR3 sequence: CAISERDRGLNNEQFF. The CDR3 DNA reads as TGTGCCATCAGTGAACGGGACAGGGGGCTGAACAATGAGCAGTTCTTC.

This CDR3 is CASSFGGRTDTQYF. The CDR3 nucleotides read TGCGCCAGCAGCTTCGGGGGGAGAACAGATACGCAGTATTTT. The rearrangement uses TRBV5-1 and TRBJ2-3; TRBD2 agrees at 7 bases. The CDR3 is 14 residues long. Losses at the gene ends were 2 bases for V and 3 bases for J; bases not matched to a gene: 3. Per the germline V gene, CDR1 is SGHRS and CDR2 is YFSETQ.

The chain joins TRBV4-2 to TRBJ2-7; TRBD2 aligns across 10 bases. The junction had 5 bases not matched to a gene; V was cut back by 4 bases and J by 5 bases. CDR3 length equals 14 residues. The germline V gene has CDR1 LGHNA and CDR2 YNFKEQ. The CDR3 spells CASSPSGRPHEQYF. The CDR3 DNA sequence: TGTGCCAGCAGCCCTAGCGGGAGACCCCACGAGCAGTACTTC.

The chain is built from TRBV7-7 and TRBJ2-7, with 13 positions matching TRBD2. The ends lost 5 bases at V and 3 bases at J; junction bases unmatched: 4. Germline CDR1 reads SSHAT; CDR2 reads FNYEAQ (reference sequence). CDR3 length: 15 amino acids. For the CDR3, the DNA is TGTGCCAGCAGCCCAGGGACTAGCGGGAACTACGAGCAGTACTTC. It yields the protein CASSPGTSGNYEQYF.

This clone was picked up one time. The CDR3 is CASSLDSLSGNTIYF. The CDR3 DNA sequence: TGTGCCAGCAGCTTGGACAGTCTCTCTGGAAACACCATATATTTT. The chain recombines TRBV3-1 (or the pseudogene TRBV3-2) with TRBJ1-3; TRBD1 might be the D (6 bases). CDR1 is LGHDT, CDR2 YNNKEL, per germline (reference sequence). This CDR3 contains 15 residues. V gave up 5 bases and J gave up 0 bases, with 11 bases separating them.